Sequencing of this TCR beta chain was carried out in a study of early T cells in non-severe SARS-CoV-2 infection. Study at large: Bulk RNA taken from unsorted whole blood was sequenced, leaving chains unpaired. Study results and limitations: Matching against VDJdb likely underestimated virus-specific expansions, favoring anti-spike CD8.

Trimming cost V 3 bases and J 3 bases; bases outside gene matches: 8. The CDR3 sequence is 16 residues long. The germline V gene has CDR1 SGHVS and CDR2 FNYEAQ. Each single cDNA molecule received a unique molecular identifier. MiXCR, run by TCRdb on the 5' RACE reads, gives a single entry per CDR3 protein. The data show approximately 68,000 distinct CDR3 sequences, over 9.5% seen once. Turning to this clonotype: The antigen is not known.

The chain combines TRBV7-6 with TRBJ2-7, with 10 positions matching TRBD2. The source material was whole blood, sampled at baseline. This TCR came from an adult who was a healthcare worker with PCR-confirmed SARS-CoV-2 infection or an uninfected control (not recorded which). The CDR3: CASSFRAGGPIYEQYF. CDR3 coding DNA: TGTGCCAGCAGCTTTCGAGCGGGGGGGCCGATCTACGAGCAGTACTTC.